Below are 18 T cell receptor beta chains sequenced from a single sample in a study of cytomegalovirus exposure and HLA in healthy donors. The PCR was carried out with 60 Vbeta primers and 13 Jbeta primers. Repertoires were generated with immunoSEQ multiplex PCR, while TCRdb's copy carries only in-frame clones and drops some. Its table lists approximately 50,000 clones. Sample: PBMCs. The origin of the receptors is a male donor in good health and CMV-seronegative.

The chain links TRBV5-6 to TRBJ1-5, with 8 bases identical to TRBD1. Looked up from germline, CDR1 is SGHDT and CDR2 is YYEEEE. This CDR3 has 16 residues. V shed 2 bases, J shed 5 bases, and the junction held 9 bases outside the gene matches. The DNA of the CDR3 is TGTGCCAGCAGCTTTGGAGGAACAGGGGGGTATCAGCCCCAGCATTTT. It translates to CASSFGGTGGYQPQHF.

As concerns this clone: The junction does not match germline at one end; this may be a read error. The V and J genes are TRBV7-7 and TRBJ2-7; possibly TRBD1 for D (6 bases). Germline V gene lookup returns CDR1 SSHAT and CDR2 FNYEAQ (reference sequence). The length of the CDR3 is 15 residues. The CDR3 nucleotides read TGTGCTAGCAGCTTAGGGCAGGGGCCCTCCTACGAGCAGTACTTC. Protein product: CASSLGQGPSYEQYF. Combining the CDR3 with reference TRBV7-7 and TRBJ2-7 gives the whole variable domain GAGVSQSPRYKVTKRGQDVTLRCDPISSHATLYWYQQALGQGPEFLTYFNYEAQPDKSGLPSDRFSAERPEGSISTLTIQRTEQRDSAMYRCASSLGQGPSYEQYFGPGTRLTVT.

V gene TRBV5-4 combines with J gene TRBJ1-2; TRBD1 matches at 9 bases. J was trimmed by 2 bases and V by 4 bases; bases with no gene match: 6. Germline CDR1 and CDR2: SGHNT and YYREEE (reference sequence). This CDR3 region has 15 residues. For the CDR3, the DNA is TGTGCCAGCAGCGCGGCACAGGGGGCAAACTATGGCTACACCTTC. Encoded protein: CASSAAQGANYGYTF.

This rearrangement joins TRBV15 to TRBJ1-4; 8 bases align to TRBD1. Germline V gene sequence: CDR1 LNHNV, CDR2 YYDKDF (reference sequence). There are 16 residues in the CDR3. The V gene end was trimmed by 2 bases and the J gene end by 5 bases; junction bases not matched to a gene: 7. The CDR3 DNA is TGTGCCACCAGCAGATTACCGGGACAGGCGAATGAAAAACTGTTTTTT. This gives the protein CATSRLPGQANEKLFF.

This chain connects TRBV6-1 to TRBJ1-1; 7 bases are shared with TRBD1. The germline gives CDR1 MNHNS, CDR2 SASEGT. V dropped 7 bases and J dropped 1; count of bases not matched to a gene: 9. The CDR3 is 15 residues long. The CDR3 spells CASTLTGQTNTEAFF. CDR3 DNA: TGTGCCAGCACACTTACGGGACAGACGAACACTGAAGCTTTCTTT.

The rearrangement uses TRBV6-6 and TRBJ1-2, with TRBD1 matching 7 bases. The V gene end was trimmed by 5 bases and the J gene end by 0 bases; junction bases not matched to a gene: 6. Germline loops: CDR1 MNHNY, CDR2 SVGAGI (reference sequence). This CDR3 comprises 15 residues. In DNA form, the CDR3 reads TGTGCCAGCAGTCGGGGACAGTCAGCTAACTATGGCTACACCTTC. Translated: CASSRGQSANYGYTF.

The CDR3 bases are TGTGCCTGGACCGGGACAGGGAGGAAATCCCACGAGCAGTACTTC. Amino acids: CAWTGTGRKSHEQYF. This chain uses TRBV30 with TRBJ2-7; TRBD1 matches at 9 bases. The CDR3 is made up of 15 amino acids. CDR1 GTSNPN and CDR2 SVGIG come from the germline V gene (reference sequence). The J segment lost 5 bases and the V segment lost 4 bases, leaving 12 bases of the junction unmatched.

The rearrangement uses TRBV6-1 and TRBJ2-7; 7 nucleotides agree with TRBD1. The V segment lost 6 bases and the J segment 3 bases; nucleotides outside the gene matches: 11. CDR3 length equals 15 residues. The germline CDR1 and CDR2 sequences are MNHNS and SASEGT. In DNA, the CDR3 is TGTGCCAGCAGCACCTCCGTAGGGGACAGCTACGAGCAGTACTTC. It translates to CASSTSVGDSYEQYF.

This sequence joins TRBV6-5 and TRBJ1-1, with 8 bases that match TRBD1. CDR1 and CDR2 from the germline V gene are MNHEY and SVGAGI. The length of the CDR3 is 14 residues. The V segment lost 5 bases and the J segment 4 bases; nucleotides outside the gene matches: 6. CDR3 sequence: CASSDWTGITEAFF. For the CDR3, the DNA is TGTGCCAGCAGTGACTGGACAGGGATCACTGAAGCTTTCTTT.

The chain links TRBV5-4 to TRBJ1-2, with D perhaps TRBD1 (5 bases). The CDR3 totals 16 residues. Germline V lookup: CDR1 SGHNT, CDR2 YYREEE (reference sequence). The V and J ends lost 4 bases and 4 bases respectively, with 20 bases between them. For the CDR3, the DNA is TGTGCCAGCAGCCAACCAAAGGGGATAATCGGCTATGGCTACACCTTC. This gives the protein CASSQPKGIIGYGYTF.

This chain connects TRBV25-1 to TRBJ2-5; 9 bases agree with TRBD1. TRBJ2-7 explains the end of the DNA better; the J call may be wrong. The length of the CDR3 is 16 residues. Germline V gene data show CDR1 as MGHDK and CDR2 as SYGVNS. DNA of the CDR3: TGTGCCAGCAGTGAACCCGACCGGACAGGGGTCTACGAGCAGTACTTC. This sequence encodes CASSEPDRTGVYEQYF.

The genes are TRBV6-1 and TRBJ1-4, with 8 bases aligning to TRBD1. The CDR3 is 14 amino acids. V shed 4 bases, J shed 8 bases, and the junction held 6 bases outside the gene matches. Per the germline V gene, CDR1 is MNHNS and CDR2 is SASEGT. CDR3 sequence: CASSATWTGEKLFF. The DNA of the CDR3 is TGTGCCAGCAGTGCAACATGGACAGGGGAAAAACTGTTTTTT.

CDR3 loop: CASSLGGQGAFF. CDR3 sequence (DNA): TGTGCCAGCAGCTTGGGGGGGCAGGGAGCTTTCTTT. This chain links TRBV5-6 with TRBJ1-1, with D possibly matching TRBD1 (6 bases). Germline CDR1 SGHDT, CDR2 YYEEEE. Trimming took off 0 bases at V and 10 bases at J, with 10 bases between the two ends. The CDR3 length is 12 residues.

The rearrangement joins TRBV19 to TRBJ2-7, with a possible D match to TRBD2 (6 bases). Trimming cost V 1 base and J 8 bases, with 12 bases left between them. The CDR3 covers 13 residues. CDR1 is LNHDA, CDR2 SQIVND, per germline (reference sequence). The DNA for the CDR3 is TGTGCCAGTAGTATAGTGCACGGGGGTAAGCAGTACTTC. Translated: CASSIVHGGKQYF.

The rearrangement joins TRBV5-6 to TRBJ1-1; TRBD1 might be the D (6 bases). The ends were cut back, 4 bases at V and 0 bases at J, with 16 bases in the middle. The CDR3 is made up of 16 amino acids. Per germline, CDR1 SGHDT and CDR2 YYEEEE. The CDR3 bases are TGTGCCAGCAGCACGGGGGGCCCCCTCATGAACACTGAAGCTTTCTTT. Translation: CASSTGGPLMNTEAFF.

The chain employs TRBV11-2 and TRBJ1-6, with D uncertain. This CDR3 contains 14 residues. V was clipped by 1 base and J by 5 bases, with 6 bases between them. Germline V gene lookup returns CDR1 SGHAT and CDR2 FQNNGV. CDR3 in DNA: TGTGCCAGCAGCTTAGTCAGTAATAATTCACCCCTCCACTTT. Amino acid sequence: CASSLVSNNSPLHF.

The V and J genes are TRBV30 and TRBJ1-5; 8 bases line up with TRBD1. The CDR3 consists of 13 residues. Germline CDR1 GTSNPN, CDR2 SVGIG (reference sequence). The J segment lost 3 bases and the V segment lost 5 bases, leaving 3 bases of the junction unmatched. The CDR3, as DNA: TGTGCCTGGCGGACAGGGCCCAATCAGCCCCAGCATTTT. Its translation is CAWRTGPNQPQHF.

The rearrangement joins TRBV6-5 to TRBJ1-1; D is perhaps TRBD1 (5 bases). This CDR3 has 15 residues. CDR1 MNHEY and CDR2 SVGAGI come from the germline V gene. V was shortened by 4 bases and J by 1 base, with 13 bases between the two germline ends. Written as DNA, the CDR3 is TGTGCCAGCAGTTCCGCAGGAACAGGGAACACTGAAGCTTTCTTT. The encoded protein is CASSSAGTGNTEAFF.